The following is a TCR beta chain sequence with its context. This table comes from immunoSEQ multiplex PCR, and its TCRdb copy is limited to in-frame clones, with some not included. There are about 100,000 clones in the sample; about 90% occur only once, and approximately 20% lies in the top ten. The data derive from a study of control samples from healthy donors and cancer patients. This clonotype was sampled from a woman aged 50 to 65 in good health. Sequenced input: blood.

CDR3 DNA sequence: TGTGCCAGCTCAAAACGACAGGGGGGCGGGAACACCGGGGAGCTGTTTTTT. It yields the protein CASSKRQGGGNTGELFF. The V and J genes are TRBV25-1 and TRBJ2-2; 9 positions match TRBD1. Germline trimming cut 8 bases from V and 1 base from J; bases unmatched to any gene: 11. This CDR3 spans 17 amino acids. Per the germline V gene, CDR1 is MGHDK and CDR2 is SYGVNS.